The TCR beta chain under discussion was sequenced for a study of beta chain features in type 1 diabetes. Looking at the study overall: Cell yields, gender and age were comparable in patients and healthy donors. The examined sorted cells totaled fewer than 110,000,000 across samples. Study-level findings and limits: Lower insertion and higher deletion counts appeared at VDJ junctions in type 1 diabetes patients. TCRB CDR3s were moderately but significantly shorter in Type 1 diabetes patients in all four CD4+ subsets.

J was trimmed by 5 bases and V by 4 bases; bases with no gene match: 9. The CDR3 is 15 amino acids. The germline V gene encodes CDR1 SGHDT and CDR2 YYEEEE. Sequenced material consisted of expressed TCRB transcripts (all of the isolated RNA was reverse transcribed). Approximately 3.6 million reads per sample were averaged for naive, central memory and regulatory samples. Sequenced by immunoSEQ multiplex PCR; TCRdb stores in-frame clones only, minus some. Counted here are 250,000 to 350,000 clones, approximately 16% occurring once; the ten biggest clones make up roughly 0.015%. This clone was observed a few times. Its specificity is not known.

This chain links TRBV5-6 with TRBJ2-1; 7 bases line up with TRBD2. Sequencing input: naive CD4+ T cells from blood. The receptor comes from a man aged 18 to 29 with type 1 diabetes. CDR3 nucleotides: TGTGCCAGCAGCCGGCTCACTCTAGCGGACAATGAGCAGTTCTTC. Protein product: CASSRLTLADNEQFF.